The rows below give T cell receptor beta chains drawn from one sample of a study of T-cell reconstitution after alpha-beta-depleted transplantation in children. In TCRdb, the PCR reads were re-called with MiXCR into one record per CDR3 protein. In the table there are around 340,000 distinct CDR3 sequences, approximately 12% of which are singletons. This sample comprised PBMCs, obtained from the stem cell graft. Receptors originate from a human donor who donated a stem cell graft to a child with Fanconi anemia. The CDR3 runs from the conserved cysteine through the conserved F or W. The D gene is left open where the match is weak. Size is omitted from some rows. Given values are once, few, many or a class for expanded clones.

d_call	j_call	clone_size	v_call	cdr3_length	cdr3_aa	cdr3_nt
-	TRBJ2-6	-	TRBV4-2	16	CASSQDLLSGANVLTF	TGTGCCAGCAGCCAAGACCTTCTCTCTGGGGCCAACGTCCTGACTTTC
TRBD2	TRBJ2-1	-	TRBV5-1	15	CASSLLTSGGGEQFF	TGCGCCAGCAGCTTGCTTACTAGCGGGGGGGGTGAGCAGTTCTTC
-	TRBJ1-5	many	TRBV28	12	CASGVVGQPQHF	TGTGCCAGCGGGGTGGTAGGACAGCCCCAGCATTTT
-	TRBJ2-7	many	TRBV18	14	CASSKLQGSGEQYF	TGTGCCAGCTCGAAATTGCAGGGCTCTGGCGAGCAGTACTTC
TRBD1	TRBJ1-2	-	TRBV20-1	13	CSATGTASYGYTF	TGCAGTGCTACCGGGACAGCCTCATATGGCTACACCTTC
TRBD1	TRBJ2-3	-	TRBV6-2/TRBV6-3	16	CASSYSSDRTLDTQYF	TGTGCCAGCAGTTACTCGTCGGACAGGACTTTAGATACGCAGTATTTT
-	TRBJ1-1	few	TRBV15	13	CATSTLPWTEAFF	TGTGCCACCAGCACCCTTCCATGGACTGAAGCTTTCTTT
-	TRBJ2-5	few	TRBV5-6	14	CASSPRPGALTQYF	TGTGCCAGCAGCCCCCGCCCCGGGGCCTTGACCCAGTACTTC
-	TRBJ1-1	many	TRBV12-3/TRBV12-4	13	CASSRLGNTEAFF	TGTGCCAGCAGCCGACTGGGGAACACTGAAGCTTTCTTT
-	TRBJ2-3	few	TRBV25-1	16	CASSPNLVGGTDTQYF	TGTGCCAGCAGTCCCAACTTAGTTGGGGGCACAGATACGCAGTATTTT
TRBD2	TRBJ2-5	few	TRBV29-1	14	CSVVVAGGKETQYF	TGCAGCGTTGTGGTAGCGGGGGGGAAAGAGACCCAGTACTTC
-	TRBJ2-1	-	TRBV7-9	14	CASSLDRAYNEQFF	TGTGCCAGCAGCTTGGACAGAGCCTACAATGAGCAGTTCTTC
-	TRBJ1-5	many	TRBV6-5	15	CASSRTANSNQPQHF	TGTGCCAGCAGTCGGACAGCTAATAGCAATCAGCCCCAGCATTTT
-	TRBJ2-1	-	TRBV10-3	13	CAISATRDNEQFF	TGTGCCATCAGTGCAACTAGAGACAATGAGCAGTTCTTC
TRBD1	TRBJ1-5	-	TRBV5-4	15	CASSLDPDRDQPQHF	TGTGCCAGCAGCTTGGACCCGGACAGGGATCAGCCCCAGCATTTT
TRBD2	TRBJ2-1	-	TRBV20-1	15	CSAKTSGSSYNEQFF	TGCAGTGCTAAGACTAGCGGGTCCTCCTACAATGAGCAGTTCTTC
-	TRBJ1-5	few	TRBV19	14	CATAPGLGDQPQHF	TGTGCCACCGCGCCGGGGTTGGGGGACCAGCCCCAGCATTTT
-	TRBJ2-1	few	TRBV6-2/TRBV6-3	15	CASSYSQPEYNEQFF	TGTGCCAGCAGTTACTCACAACCGGAATACAATGAGCAGTTCTTC
TRBD1	TRBJ1-1	-	TRBV6-5	16	CASSYTGTGGDTEAFF	TGTGCCAGCAGTTACACCGGGACAGGGGGAGACACTGAAGCTTTCTTT
-	TRBJ2-1	few	TRBV25-1	12	CASSVIRGEQFF	TGTGCCAGCAGTGTAATTCGAGGGGAGCAGTTCTTC
-	TRBJ1-1	-	TRBV14	14	CASSQVAPGSEAFF	TGTGCCAGCAGCCAAGTGGCTCCGGGATCCGAAGCTTTCTTT
-	TRBJ1-1	-	TRBV7-9	16	CASSWPTGLENTEAFF	TGTGCCAGCAGCTGGCCGACAGGTTTAGAGAACACTGAAGCTTTCTTT
TRBD2	TRBJ2-5	-	TRBV20-1	13	CSAIAGDQETQYF	TGCAGTGCTATCGCGGGGGACCAAGAGACCCAGTACTTC
TRBD2	TRBJ2-1	many	TRBV12-3/TRBV12-4	15	CASTLSGGARNEQFF	TGTGCCAGCACCCTAAGCGGGGGGGCCAGGAATGAGCAGTTCTTC
TRBD1	TRBJ2-2	many	TRBV7-2	15	CASSSRTGYTGELFF	TGTGCCAGCAGCTCACGGACAGGGTATACCGGGGAGCTGTTTTTT